Presented here are 27 T cell receptor beta chains from one specimen sequenced in a study of T cells in Graves' hyperthyroidism and ophthalmopathy. There were TCR beta CDR3 regions amplified from RNA transcripts. HTBI primers were the set used in a first-round RT-PCR of the TCR CDR3. TCRdb recomputed calls from the multiplex PCR reads with MiXCR, one row per CDR3 protein. The table has 300,000 to 450,000 distinct CDR3 sequences, roughly 25% seen once. Sequencing was performed on blood. These receptors came from a man aged 45-60 years with Graves' hyperthyroidism.

This clonotype was recorded a few times. The chain combines TRBV5-1 with TRBJ2-5; no definite D call. In germline, CDR1 is SGHRS, CDR2 YFSETQ. The CDR3 runs 14 residues. Trimming removed 1 base at V and 5 bases at J, with 12 bases between. The DNA for the CDR3 is TGCGCCAGCAGCTTGTCGGCTAGTTGGGAGACCCAGTACTTC. It yields the protein CASSLSASWETQYF.

V usage is TRBV19 and J usage is TRBJ1-3; D not certain. The germline V and J ends were trimmed by 7 bases and 0 bases, with 7 bases remaining between them. CDR1 and CDR2 from the germline V gene are LNHDA and SQIVND (reference sequence). The CDR3 is 13 residues long. This chain's CDR3 is CASNSHSGNTIYF. The CDR3 DNA reads TGTGCCAGTAATTCCCACTCTGGAAACACCATATATTTT. The variable domain in full, completed from reference TRBV19 and TRBJ1-3, reads DGGITQSPKYLFRKEGQNVTLSCEQNLNHDAMYWYRQDPGQGLRLIYYSQIVNDFQKGDIAEGYSVSREKKESFPLTVTSAQKNPTAFYLCASNSHSGNTIYFGEGSWLTVV.

This clonotype was counted only a few times. This chain joins TRBV2 and TRBJ2-3, with 9 bases lining up with TRBD1. CDR3 length: 15 residues. Germline CDR1 SNHLY, CDR2 FYNNEI. The trim removed 6 bases at V and 3 bases at J, leaving 7 bases unmatched. CDR3 residues: CASREQGARTDTQYF. In DNA, the CDR3 is TGTGCCAGCAGAGAACAGGGGGCGCGGACAGATACGCAGTATTTT.

This clonotype has just a few counts. The chain carries TRBV18 and TRBJ2-5, with TRBD2 matching over 11 bases. Trimming cost V 3 bases and J 1 base; bases outside gene matches: 7. Germline CDR1 is KGHSH and CDR2 is LQKENI. The CDR3 length is 17 residues. CDR3 sequence (DNA): TGTGCCAGCTCACCTAGAGTGGGGACTAGCGGCCAAGAGACCCAGTACTTC. This translates into CASSPRVGTSGQETQYF.

The chain links TRBV7-9 to TRBJ1-2; no definite D call. The germline V and J ends were trimmed by 3 bases and 4 bases, with 6 bases remaining between them. Germline V gives CDR1 SEHNR, CDR2 FQNEAQ (reference sequence). The CDR3 extends over 12 amino acids. CDR3 DNA: TGTGCCAGCAGCTTGATGGGCTATGGCTACACCTTC. This translates into CASSLMGYGYTF.

In regard to this clonotype: The junction and the germline gene differ at one end; a read error may be behind it. This rearrangement joins TRBV2 to TRBJ2-2, with D possibly TRBD1 on 6 matching bases. Germline V gene data show CDR1 as SNHLY and CDR2 as FYNNEI. The CDR3 is 15 residues long. CDR3 loop: CASMTGSSNTGELLF. The DNA of the CDR3 is TGTGCCAGCATGACAGGCTCTTCGAACACCGGGGAGCTGCTTTTT.

This chain links TRBV5-1 with TRBJ1-2, with D tentatively TRBD1 (6 bases). Germline-derived CDR1 and CDR2 are SGHRS and YFSETQ. V was trimmed by 5 bases and J by 8 bases, leaving 19 bases between them. The CDR3 runs 14 residues. The CDR3 DNA reads TGCGCCAGCAGGTTTCTCCCAGGGGCTGGGGGCTACACCTTC. It translates to CASRFLPGAGGYTF.

This chain uses TRBV27 with TRBJ2-3; 8 bases are shared with TRBD2. CDR3 length: 13 amino acids. With V trimmed by 6 bases and J by 11 bases, 10 bases remained unmatched. Germline lookup yields CDR1 MNHEY and CDR2 SMNVEV (reference sequence). CDR3 protein: CASSLSGRGGQYF. CDR3 bases: TGTGCCAGCAGCTTGTCCGGGAGGGGGGGGCAGTATTTT.

This clonotype was observed a few times. This chain links TRBV5-1 with TRBJ2-2; D is perhaps TRBD1 or TRBD2 (6 bases each). The CDR3 has 15 residues. V was shortened by 3 bases and J by 3 bases, with 12 bases between the two germline ends. Germline CDR1 SGHRS, CDR2 YFSETQ. The CDR3 here is CASSSEGGHTGELFF. The CDR3 DNA sequence: TGCGCCAGCAGCTCGGAGGGGGGACACACCGGGGAGCTGTTTTTT. Supplemented by reference TRBV5-1 and TRBJ2-2, the full variable domain reads KAGVTQTPRYLIKTRGQQVTLSCSPISGHRSVSWYQQTPGQGLQFLFEYFSETQRNKGNFPGRFSGRQFSNSRSEMNVSTLELGDSALYLCASSSEGGHTGELFFGEGSRLTVL.

The chain has TRBV7-2 and TRBJ2-7, with a possible D match to TRBD2 (5 bases). Deletions cut 3 bases from V and 9 bases from J, with 15 bases between. The CDR3 is made up of 13 amino acids. Germline CDR1 reads SGHTA; CDR2 reads FQGNSA. For the CDR3, the DNA is TGTGCCAGCAGCTTCAATCAGAGGGAAGGGCAGTACTTC. Its protein is CASSFNQREGQYF.

This clonotype occurred many times. The CDR3 region is CASSRNLQVTEAFF. The DNA for the CDR3 is TGTGCCAGCAGTCGTAATCTTCAGGTAACTGAAGCTTTCTTT. The rearrangement joins TRBV12-3 or TRBV12-4 to TRBJ1-1; D gene unclear. The germline V and J ends were trimmed by 5 bases and 5 bases, with 15 bases remaining between them. CDR3 size: 14 residues.

The rearrangement links TRBV28 to TRBJ2-1; 7 positions match TRBD1. Germline V gene data show CDR1 as MDHEN and CDR2 as SYDVKM. The junction had 9 bases not matched to a gene; V was cut back by 7 bases and J by 6 bases. The CDR3 covers 14 residues. The CDR3 loop is CASMNTGEGNEQFF. Here the CDR3 DNA reads TGTGCCAGCATGAATACAGGGGAAGGCAATGAGCAGTTCTTC.

The count of this clonotype is one. The CDR3 spells CAWSVTSGANVLTF. The CDR3 region has the DNA TGTGCCTGGAGTGTAACCTCTGGGGCCAACGTCCTGACTTTC. The gene calls are TRBV30 and TRBJ2-6; no reliable D call. The length of the CDR3 is 14 residues. Germline CDR1 reads GTSNPN; CDR2 reads SVGIG (reference sequence). Trimming shortened V by 0 bases and J by 0 bases, and 3 bases separated the two germline ends.

This clonotype was recorded a few times. CDR3 sequence (DNA): TGTGCCAGCAGCTTCCCTTTTCGGGGGAGGATCGCTGAAGCTTTCTTT. Translation: CASSFPFRGRIAEAFF. This chain joins TRBV13 and TRBJ1-1; TRBD1 is a possible D gene (5 bases). Germline CDR1 PRHDT, CDR2 FYEKMQ (reference sequence). V was shortened by 3 bases and J by 6 bases, with 20 bases between the two germline ends. The CDR3 totals 16 residues.

As concerns this clonotype: One end of the junction fails to match germline, which may point to a read error. V is TRBV5-1 and J is TRBJ1-6; TRBD1 is a possible D gene (6 bases). The CDR3 has 16 amino acids. In germline, CDR1 is SGHRS, CDR2 YFSETQ. The CDR3 reads CASSLRAGQGNSPLHF. In DNA form, the CDR3 reads TGCGCCAGCAGCTTGAGAGCGGGGCAGGGGAATTCACCCCTTCACTTT.

The chain employs TRBV28 and TRBJ2-3, with D tentatively TRBD1 or TRBD2 (6 bases each). The CDR3 loop spans 14 amino acids. Germline V gene sequence: CDR1 MDHEN, CDR2 SYDVKM. V was cut by 5 bases and J by 13 bases, with 22 bases left in between. CDR3 DNA: TGTGCCAGCAGTCCCACGGGTATTGGGGGGCCGGAGTATTTT. This sequence encodes CASSPTGIGGPEYF.

The sample holds a few counts of this clonotype. This chain links TRBV7-9 with TRBJ2-7; 9 nucleotides agree with TRBD1. V dropped 5 bases and J dropped 0; count of bases not matched to a gene: 5. Looked up from germline, CDR1 is SEHNR and CDR2 is FQNEAQ (reference sequence). The CDR3 sequence is 15 residues long. The CDR3 region is CASSPTGGYSYEQYF. CDR3 nucleotide sequence: TGTGCCAGCAGCCCGACAGGGGGTTACTCCTACGAGCAGTACTTC.

In regard to this clonotype: This may come from a read error, since a much larger clone is one base off. The V call is TRBV28, the J call TRBJ2-1; 10 bases are a match to TRBD2. Near its end, the DNA agrees better with TRBJ2-7, so the J call may be wrong. Per the germline V gene, CDR1 is MDHEN and CDR2 is SYDVKM. This CDR3 has 17 residues. Written as DNA, the CDR3 is TGTGCCAGCAGTTTAAGGGGACTAGCGAACCTATACAATGAGCAGTACTTC. Its translation: CASSLRGLANLYNEQYF.

J is TRBJ2-7 and V is TRBV2; no firm D call. CDR3 size: 16 residues. The germline V gene encodes CDR1 SNHLY and CDR2 FYNNEI. V lost 4 bases and J lost 5, with 21 bases in between. For the CDR3, the DNA is TGTGCCAGCAGTGCAAATCCTTACCACACCCCCCACGAGCAGTACTTC. Residues: CASSANPYHTPHEQYF.

V and J are TRBV6-1 and TRBJ1-1; D perhaps matches TRBD1 (5 bases). CDR3 length: 14 amino acids. The V end lost 4 bases, the J end lost 1 base, and 10 bases lay between the germline ends. Germline V lookup: CDR1 MNHNS, CDR2 SASEGT. This CDR3 is CASSGTDKNTEAFF. The CDR3 nucleotides read TGTGCCAGCAGTGGGACGGACAAGAACACTGAAGCTTTCTTT.

This clonotype was seen repeatedly, ten times or more. The chain joins TRBV7-2 to TRBJ2-5; 8 nucleotides align to TRBD2. The CDR3 has 15 amino acids. The V gene end was trimmed by 4 bases and the J gene end by 4 bases; junction bases not matched to a gene: 8. The germline V gene encodes CDR1 SGHTA and CDR2 FQGNSA. The CDR3 sequence is CASSYQAGDGETQYF. CDR3 DNA: TGTGCCAGCAGCTACCAAGCGGGAGATGGAGAGACCCAGTACTTC.

The chain couples TRBV12-3 or TRBV12-4 to TRBJ2-5; 7 bases align to TRBD1. V was pared by 4 bases and J by 5 bases, with 7 bases of the junction left unmatched. This CDR3 has 14 amino acids. CDR3 residues: CASSSTGLGETQYF. The CDR3 DNA sequence: TGTGCCAGCAGTTCGACAGGGTTGGGGGAGACCCAGTACTTC.

V gene TRBV11-3 combines with J gene TRBJ1-2; D perhaps matches TRBD1 (5 bases). V lost 5 bases and J lost 5, with 21 bases in between. The CDR3 loop spans 16 amino acids. Looked up from germline, CDR1 is SGHNT and CDR2 is YENEEA. The CDR3 reads CASSPPPGTKGYGYTF. Written as DNA, the CDR3 is TGTGCCAGCAGCCCCCCGCCAGGGACCAAGGGGTATGGCTACACCTTC.

This clonotype was picked up many times. The chain combines TRBV5-1 with TRBJ1-2; TRBD1 is a possible D gene (6 bases). The germline V gene has CDR1 SGHRS and CDR2 YFSETQ. The germline V and J ends were trimmed by 4 bases and 6 bases, with 10 bases remaining between them. The CDR3 sequence is 12 residues long. CDR3 protein: CASSEQGDGYTF. The CDR3 DNA reads TGCGCCAGCAGCGAACAGGGTGATGGCTACACCTTC.

In this sample, this clonotype turned up a few times. V usage is TRBV9 and J usage is TRBJ2-5; no firm D call. V shed 3 bases and J shed 4 bases, with 16 bases lying between them. Germline CDR1 and CDR2: SGDLS and YYNGEE. The CDR3 is 15 residues long. The CDR3 region has the DNA TGTGCCAGCAGCGACACAAGCTCATTTCGAGAGACCCAGTACTTC. Translation: CASSDTSSFRETQYF.

This chain uses TRBV19 with TRBJ1-5; D gene ambiguous. V lost 2 bases and J lost 4, with 9 bases in between. The V gene's germline CDR1 is LNHDA and CDR2 SQIVND (reference sequence). There are 14 residues in the CDR3. The CDR3 loop reads CASSIIAGNQPQHF. In DNA form, the CDR3 reads TGTGCCAGTAGTATAATCGCGGGGAATCAGCCCCAGCATTTT.

The rearrangement links TRBV7-9 to TRBJ1-2; TRBD1 is a possible D gene (5 bases). Germline CDR1 is SEHNR and CDR2 is FQNEAQ (reference sequence). CDR3 length: 12 residues. Trimming took off 4 bases at V and 6 bases at J, with 9 bases between the two ends. In DNA form, the CDR3 reads TGTGCCAGCAGCTACCAGACAGATGGCTACACCTTC. Its protein product is CASSYQTDGYTF.